This TCR beta chain stems from a study of PD-1 blockade in classical Hodgkin lymphoma. Study-wide points: Factors driving the repertoire differences, possibly disease activity or prior therapy, remain undefined. Before treatment, TCR diversity in newly diagnosed patients was reportedly lower than in healthy donors. It was among complete responders that baseline diversity resembled that of newly diagnosed patients. Patients with an early start, nivolumab under 1 year after ASCT, were excluded.

Indicated time point: cycle 4 day 1 (C4D1), after more than five weeks of nivolumab. Every one of the patients relapsed after autologous stem cell transplantation (brentuximab vedotin exposure was variable). Germline CDR1 MDHEN, CDR2 SYDVKM. The CDR3 runs to 14 residues. Trimming removed 5 bases at V and 2 bases at J, with 13 bases between. Here immunoSEQ multiplex PCR was the method, and the copy in TCRdb shows in-frame clones only, minus some. This table holds about 96,000 clones, about 92% found once. Comments on this clone: Its antigen is unknown.

The chain carries TRBV28 and TRBJ2-7; D may be TRBD1 or TRBD2 (6 bases each). The sequence was obtained from a human donor with classical Hodgkin lymphoma. This sample comprised peripheral blood mononuclear cells (PBMCs), obtained before the fourth cycle of nivolumab. CDR3 in DNA: TGTGCCAGCAGTGAGGGGGGCGCAACCTACGAGCAGTACTTC. This encodes CASSEGGATYEQYF. Together with reference TRBV28 and TRBJ2-7, the CDR3 gives the full variable domain: DVKVTQSSRYLVKRTGEKVFLECVQDMDHENMFWYRQDPGLGLRLIYFSYDVKMKEKGDIPEGYSVSREKKERFSLILESASTNQTSMYLCASSEGGATYEQYFGPGTRLTVT.